Listed here are 5 T cell receptor beta chains from one sample, sequenced in a study of OX40 agonist ivuxolimab in advanced cancers. Libraries were prepared by immunoSEQ multiplex PCR; TCRdb keeps only in-frame clonotypes and omits some of them. The repertoire consists of around 93,000 clones, with around nine tenths occurring once and the leading ten covering around 1.6%. The sample here was CD4+ or CD8+ T cells sorted from blood, taken in a trial of the OX40 agonist ivuxolimab. These receptors originate from an adult with an advanced solid tumor such as melanoma, head and neck, liver or kidney cancer.

The chain uses TRBV21-1 and TRBJ2-1; TRBD1, the table's D call, lacks a check against the DNA. TRBV21-1 is classified as a pseudogene. The CDR3 covers 12 residues. DNA of the CDR3: TGTGCCAGCAGCAATCCAGGTGGCGAGCAGTTCTTC. Translation gives CASSNPGGEQFF.

This clone was seen just once. The rearrangement uses TRBV5-5 and TRBJ2-2, with 9 bases identical to TRBD1. Germline assignment: CDR1 SGHKS and CDR2 YYEKEE (reference sequence). The V segment lost 2 bases and the J segment 6 bases; nucleotides outside the gene matches: 2. The CDR3 is 14 residues long. The CDR3 nucleotides are TGTGCCAGCAGCTTTACAGGGGGCTCCGGGGAGCTGTTTTTT. This encodes CASSFTGGSGELFF.

This chain joins TRBV19 and TRBJ2-4, with 8 bases that match TRBD1. With V trimmed by 5 bases and J by 4 bases, 10 bases remained unmatched. Germline assignment: CDR1 LNHDA and CDR2 SQIVND (reference sequence). This CDR3 is 16 amino acids long. The CDR3 DNA reads TGTGCCAGTAGTCCGAAGTACAGGGGGGAGAAAAACATTCAGTACTTC. Its translation is CASSPKYRGEKNIQYF. Combining the CDR3 with reference TRBV19 and TRBJ2-4 gives the whole variable domain DGGITQSPKYLFRKEGQNVTLSCEQNLNHDAMYWYRQDPGQGLRLIYYSQIVNDFQKGDIAEGYSVSREKKESFPLTVTSAQKNPTAFYLCASSPKYRGEKNIQYFGAGTRLSVL.

This chain uses TRBV12-2 with TRBJ2-4. TRBV12-2 is annotated as a pseudogene. The CDR3 spans 19 residues. DNA for the CDR3: TGTGCAAGTCGCTTAAGCCCGCCAGGGGGGGTTTTAGCCAAAAACATTCAGTACTTC. Translated: CASRLSPPGGVLAKNIQYF.

The chain couples TRBV2 to TRBJ1-1; no clear D. The germline gives CDR1 SNHLY, CDR2 FYNNEI. The CDR3 covers 12 residues. Trimming cost V 7 bases and J 7 bases, with 13 bases left between them. CDR3 in DNA: TGTGCCAGCACCTTGACGGGGTTTGAAGCTTTCTTT. It translates to CASTLTGFEAFF.